Here is one T cell receptor (beta chain) with its context. As yet, its antigen is unknown. Assay: immunoSEQ multiplex PCR; the TCRdb copy retains only in-frame clones and omits some. The sample includes around 65,000 clones, nearly 90% of them seen just once. This record comes from a study of OX40 agonist ivuxolimab in advanced cancers. About the study: At 75% to 90% male, the cohort had a mean age of approximately 60 years, ranging from roughly 20 to 79. Three patients had partial responses: one hepatocellular carcinoma, two cutaneous melanoma. Study-level results: The CD4+ and CD8+ T cells in the blood had expanded clonally by week 6 at 0.1 to 3.0 mg/kg.

Peripheral blood came from all dose cohorts at three timepoints. The TCR was taken from an adult with an advanced solid tumor such as melanoma, head and neck, liver or kidney cancer. The sequences come from CD4+ or CD8+ T cells sorted from blood, collected in a trial of the OX40 agonist ivuxolimab.

The CDR3 sequence is CASSQGIYSGNTIYF. CDR3 coding DNA: TGTGCCAGCAGCCAGGGCATATACTCTGGAAACACCATATATTTT. This chain links TRBV14 with TRBJ1-3; D remains unclear. The V gene lost 3 bases and the J gene lost 0 bases, with 9 bases spanning the gap. The CDR3 is made up of 15 amino acids. From germline, CDR1 is SGHDN and CDR2 FVKESK.